Below, one TCR beta chain is given with its context. These data belong to a study of shared clonotypes between healthy human individuals. The assay was run at deep level. Per the authors' pipeline: Filtering differed, since immunoSEQ gave only junction sequences and no quality scores. Produced via immunoSEQ multiplex PCR; TCRdb's table is partial and in-frame only. V and J calls and clone size are as listed in that table; D and trimming were resolved from the DNA. This sample yields 2 million to 3 million clones, of which approximately 93% are seen a single time; 0.36% belongs to the top ten. The length of the CDR3 is 15 residues. Trimming removed 5 bases from V and 6 bases from J; junction bases left unmatched: 8. Germline V gene sequence: CDR1 SEHNR, CDR2 FQNEAQ (reference sequence).

Sequenced material: naive CD4+ T cells from PBMCs. This sample's subset: CD45RA+ positively selected. The chain joins TRBV7-9 to TRBJ2-1; 9 bases fit TRBD1. This TCR came from a man aged 18 to 30 in good health. Some clones in this sample may be carry-over from other donors' samples. The CDR3 DNA reads as TGTGCCAGCAGCCCTATAGACAGGGGGGTCAATGAGCAGTTCTTC. This gives the protein CASSPIDRGVNEQFF.